These T cell receptor beta chains were read from a single sample in a study of OX40 agonist ivuxolimab in advanced cancers. The method was immunoSEQ multiplex PCR; TCRdb's version includes in-frame clones alone and lacks a portion of them. This sample has tens of thousands of clones, with 79% found just once. Sequenced here: CD4+ or CD8+ T cells sorted from blood, sampled in a trial of the OX40 agonist ivuxolimab. Every receptor here comes from an adult with an advanced solid tumor such as melanoma, head and neck, liver or kidney cancer. The CDR3 runs from the conserved cysteine through the conserved F or W. D genes are given only for firm matches. Rows may omit the clone size; those that give it use once, few, many or a size class.

J	size	D	V	CDR3	DNA
TRBJ1-1	.	.	TRBV4-3	CASSPQSGNMNTEAFF	TGCGCCAGCAGCCCGCAATCGGGTAACATGAACACTGAAGCTTTCTTT
TRBJ1-4	.	.	TRBV6-6	CASSYGEKLFF	TGTGCCAGCAGTTACGGGGAAAAACTGTTTTTT
TRBJ2-1	.	.	TRBV28	CASSLSGPEDEQFF	TGTGCCAGCAGTCTCTCAGGGCCTGAGGATGAGCAGTTCTTC
TRBJ2-1	.	.	TRBV19	CASSIVVSGAGEQFF	TGTGCCAGTAGTATAGTGGTGTCAGGAGCGGGTGAGCAGTTCTTC
TRBJ2-3	.	.	TRBV5-1	CASSPGPGADTQYF	TGCGCCAGCAGCCCGGGGCCGGGGGCAGATACGCAGTATTTT
TRBJ1-1	.	TRBD1	TRBV28	CASSLYRGSNTEAFF	TGTGCCAGCAGCTTATACAGGGGCTCGAACACTGAAGCTTTCTTT
TRBJ2-3	few	.	TRBV2	CASSRSADTDTQYF	TGTGCCAGCAGTAGAAGCGCTGATACAGATACGCAGTATTTT
TRBJ2-2	once	.	TRBV25-1	CASRTYSNTGELFF	TGTGCCAGCAGGACTTACTCGAACACCGGGGAGCTGTTTTTT
TRBJ1-5	.	.	TRBV7-7	CASSRQENQPQHF	TGTGCCAGCAGCCGACAGGAGAATCAGCCCCAGCATTTT
TRBJ2-6	.	TRBD1	TRBV4-1	CASSQPGQGVSGANVLTF	TGCGCCAGCAGCCAGCCGGGACAGGGGGTATCTGGGGCCAACGTCCTGACTTTC